The source of this T cell receptor (beta chain) is a study of glioma-infiltrating T cells. Overall study results and limits: Non-neoplastic patients had below-expected tissue-blood divergence, while all gliomas exceeded expectation.

Amplification of TCR alpha and beta CDR3 regions from RNA used iRepertoire nested multiplex PCR. TCRdb processed the multiplex PCR reads anew with MiXCR; each CDR3 protein has one entry. This sample carries fewer than 110,000 distinct CDR3 sequences, 29% of them seen once, and the ten largest clones take around 40%. As regards this clonotype: Its specificity is unknown.

Trimming stripped 5 bases from V and 3 bases from J, with 11 bases between. The CDR3 runs to 14 residues. Germline lookup yields CDR1 SNHLY and CDR2 FYNNEI. The chain has TRBV2 and TRBJ1-5; D gene unclear. The sequenced sample consisted of glioma tissue, nonneoplastic brain tissue, or PBMCs (not recorded which). The source is a human donor with low-grade glioma or glioblastoma, undergoing nonglioma brain surgery, or in good health (not recorded which). In nucleotides, the CDR3 is TGTGCCAGCAGTCCCGGACGTATCAATCAGCCCCAGCATTTT. Translated: CASSPGRINQPQHF. Full variable domain (rest looked up from reference TRBV2 and TRBJ1-5): EPEVTQTPSHQVTQMGQEVILRCVPISNHLYFYWYRQILGQKVEFLVSFYNNEISEKSEIFDDQFSVERPDGSNFTLKIRSTKLEDSAMYFCASSPGRINQPQHFGDGTRLSIL.